What follows are 8 T cell receptor beta chains derived from one specimen sequenced in a study of blood T cell repertoires in COVID-19 (dated by TCRdb to 2018 to 2021). The library was built by means of the immunoSEQ multiplex PCR assay. Imported from immuneACCESS, the table was reduced by TCRdb to in-frame sequences with V and J called. These copies leave out some clones; in studies compared against another copy, an unresolved V gene accounts for under half, and the cause of the remainder is not known. The sample contains 90,000 to 120,000 clones, just under 95% of them found a single time. The biggest ten clones account for 5.7% of the sample. The sample comprised peripheral blood. The receptors here all came from a man between 65 and 80 years old with acute or convalescent COVID-19.

This chain joins TRBV5-1 and TRBJ2-3; possibly TRBD2 for D (5 bases). The CDR3 has 12 amino acids. Per germline, CDR1 SGHRS and CDR2 YFSETQ. V lost 1 base to trimming and J lost 6 bases, with 6 bases between them. CDR3 protein: CASSLSGDTQYF. For the CDR3, the DNA is TGCGCCAGCAGCTTGAGCGGTGATACGCAGTATTTT.

V gene TRBV7-9 combines with J gene TRBJ2-7, with TRBD2 as a possible D gene (6 bases). The V end lost 5 bases, the J end lost 3 bases, and 17 bases lay between the germline ends. Germline V CDR1 and CDR2: SEHNR, FQNEAQ (reference sequence). This CDR3 contains 15 residues. CDR3 in DNA: TGTGCCAGCAGCCTAGTCCTCTCCGGGGGCTACGAGCAGTACTTC. Protein sequence: CASSLVLSGGYEQYF.

This chain uses TRBV6-2 or TRBV6-3 with TRBJ1-5, with a weak D call TRBD1 (6 bases). The germline CDR1 and CDR2 sequences are MNHEY and SVGEGT. The CDR3 totals 17 residues. The V gene lost 6 bases and the J gene lost 0 bases, with 18 bases spanning the gap. Written as DNA, the CDR3 is TGTGCCAGCAGCGCGCTTACAGGGTTTTATAGCAATCAGCCCCAGCATTTT. This sequence encodes CASSALTGFYSNQPQHF.

The chain employs TRBV18 and TRBJ2-3; 7 positions match TRBD1. V shed 6 bases, J shed 1 base, and the junction held 7 bases outside the gene matches. The CDR3 consists of 15 residues. Germline CDR1 is KGHSH and CDR2 is LQKENI. CDR3 sequence reads: CASSPTGTRTDTQYF. CDR3 sequence (DNA): TGTGCCAGCTCCCCGACAGGGACGCGCACAGATACGCAGTATTTT.

This clone was recorded once. The genes are TRBV5-4 and TRBJ2-3; D is unclear. The CDR3 is 13 amino acids. Germline CDR1 is SGHNT and CDR2 is YYREEE (reference sequence). V lost 4 bases, J lost 2 bases, and 8 bases lay in between. CDR3 DNA: TGTGCCAGCAGCCGGAGTATCACAGATACGCAGTATTTT. As protein: CASSRSITDTQYF.

The DNA of the CDR3 is TGCGCCAGCGGAGGGACCTTCAGTTCACCCCTCCACTTT. Translation gives CASGGTFSSPLHF. This chain connects TRBV5-1 to TRBJ1-6; D is possibly TRBD1 (5 bases). Trimming cost V 7 bases and J 9 bases, with 14 bases left between them. The CDR3 runs to 13 residues. Germline CDR1 is SGHRS and CDR2 is YFSETQ.

This chain uses TRBV6-2 or TRBV6-3 with TRBJ1-2; 7 bases are a match to TRBD1. This CDR3 has 14 amino acids. CDR1 and CDR2 from the germline V gene are MNHEY and SVGEGT. Trimming cost V 1 base and J 8 bases; bases outside gene matches: 7. In DNA, the CDR3 is TGTGCCAGCAGTTACTACAGGGGCAGTGGGGGCTACACCTTC. Translated: CASSYYRGSGGYTF.

The chain employs TRBV18 and TRBJ2-5, with a weak D call TRBD1 (5 bases). Per the germline V gene, CDR1 is KGHSH and CDR2 is LQKENI. The CDR3 has 14 residues. Trimming took off 1 base at V and 3 bases at J, with 9 bases between the two ends. For the CDR3, the DNA is TGTGCCAGCTCACCACGGCTAGGGGAAGAGACCCAGTACTTC. Protein: CASSPRLGEETQYF.